This entry describes one TCR beta chain. The sample comes from a study of blood T cell repertoires in COVID-19. Study details: Samples representing acute and convalescent COVID-19 were sourced from the United States, Italy and Spain.

The CDR3 runs to 15 residues. From germline, CDR1 is WSHSY and CDR2 SAAADI. The V gene end was trimmed by 7 bases and the J gene end by 5 bases; junction bases not matched to a gene: 5. TCRdb keeps only in-frame clones here, not all; method: immunoSEQ multiplex PCR. The data contain some 300,000 clones, roughly 87% of them singletons. V gene TRBV10-2 combines with J gene TRBJ2-2, with 12 positions matching TRBD2. The sequenced material came from peripheral blood. This receptor was taken from a man between 18 and 35 years old with active or convalescent COVID-19. This chain's CDR3 is CASKLTSGGTGELFF. The CDR3 DNA reads as TGCGCCAGCAAATTGACTAGCGGGGGAACCGGGGAGCTGTTTTTT.